This entry concerns a single T cell receptor (beta chain). The data derive from a study of T cell responses to AZD1222 COVID-19 vaccine. Profiling relied on immunoSEQ multiplex PCR, and the TCRdb table lists in-frame clones only, not all of them. The repertoire holds 150,000 or so clones, with roughly nine tenths as singletons. The germline V and J ends were trimmed by 6 bases and 6 bases, with 14 bases remaining between them. Looked up from germline, CDR1 is SGHDN and CDR2 is FVKESK. The CDR3 consists of 13 residues. Sequenced material: peripheral blood, taken on day 0 of AZD1222 vaccination. The V gene is TRBV14, the J gene TRBJ1-1, with unresolved D. This sequence originates from an adult in good health. In DNA form, the CDR3 reads TGTGCCAGCAGAGAAGAAGGGTGGGCTGAAGCTTTCTTT. This codes for CASREEGWAEAFF. Using reference TRBV14 and TRBJ1-1 for the parts outside the CDR3, the full variable domain is EAGVTQFPSHSVIEKGQTVTLRCDPISGHDNLYWYRRVMGKEIKFLLHFVKESKQDESGMPNNRFLAERTGGTYSTLKVQPAELEDSGVYFCASREEGWAEAFFGQGTRLTVV.